A selection of T cell receptor beta chains follows, all from one sample in a study of T cell responses to AZD1222 COVID-19 vaccine. Data came from immunoSEQ multiplex PCR; TCRdb stores just in-frame clones and leaves some out. The data contain over 90,000 clones, 91% of them singletons. The source was peripheral blood, collected on day 0 of AZD1222 vaccination. All receptors come from an adult in good health. CDR3s include the opening cysteine and the closing phenylalanine or tryptophan. The D gene is left open where the match is weak. The size entry is marked missing in some rows and otherwise reads once, few, many or a size class.

. TRBJ2-1 . TRBV6-5 TGTGCCAGCACCGCAGCGACGATGGGCAATGAGCAGTTCTTC CASTAATMGNEQFF
TRBD2 TRBJ2-3 . TRBV2 TGTGCCAGCAGCCGAAACGGACTAGCGGGAGTTCAGACGCAGTATTTT CASSRNGLAGVQTQYF
. TRBJ2-3 . TRBV24-1 TGTGCCACCAGTGGCCTTACAGGAGGGGTCACAGATACGCAGTATTTT CATSGLTGGVTDTQYF
TRBD1 TRBJ2-7 . TRBV7-8 TGTGCCAGCAGCTCCCACGGACAGGGCGAGCAGTACTTC CASSSHGQGEQYF
. TRBJ1-5 . TRBV4-1 TGCGCCAGCAGCCAAGAGTCTTCTTCCAGCCCCAATCAGCCCCAGCATTTT CASSQESSSSPNQPQHF
. TRBJ1-3 . TRBV7-8 TGTGCCAGCAGCTTGTGGCAGGGCAAGGGAAACACCATATATTTT CASSLWQGKGNTIYF
TRBD1 TRBJ1-2 . TRBV18 TGTGCCAGCTCACCAGGTTCACAGGGGGCAGAGGATGGCTACACCTTC CASSPGSQGAEDGYTF
TRBD2 TRBJ2-3 few TRBV6-4 TGTGCCAGCAGTGACTCGGCGGGAGAGAACACAGATACGCAGTATTTT CASSDSAGENTDTQYF
TRBD2 TRBJ2-1 . TRBV5-1 TGCGCCAGCAGCTCCGCGACTAGCGGAGCATACAATGAGCAGTTCTTC CASSSATSGAYNEQFF
. TRBJ2-3 once TRBV18 TGTGCCAGCTCACCCCGCCAGGCGGGCACAGATACGCAGTATTTT CASSPRQAGTDTQYF
. TRBJ2-3 . TRBV7-3 TGTGCCAGCAGCTTGGGACCGACGGGCACAGATACGCAGTATTTT CASSLGPTGTDTQYF
. TRBJ1-2 . TRBV3-1/TRBV3-2 TGTGCCAGCAGCCAGGTGCTTGCTAGTGGCTACACCTTC CASSQVLASGYTF
. TRBJ1-2 . TRBV7-9 TGTGCCAGCAGCTTATCAGTCCCGGGTAATGGCTACACCTTC CASSLSVPGNGYTF
. TRBJ2-7 . TRBV18 TGTGCCAGCTCACCAAACCCATCCTACGAGCAGTACTTC CASSPNPSYEQYF
TRBD2 TRBJ2-7 . TRBV19 TGTGCCAGTAGTCTTCGGACTAGCGGGAGGGACCCATCCTACGAGCAGTACTTC CASSLRTSGRDPSYEQYF
. TRBJ2-5 . TRBV6-4 TGTGCCAGCAGCCAGGACGCCCTTGAGACCCAGTACTTC CASSQDALETQYF
. TRBJ1-6 once TRBV5-5 TGTGCCAGCAGCTTGCACGGGGTTGATAATTCACCCCTCCACTTT CASSLHGVDNSPLHF
. TRBJ1-6 . TRBV7-9 TGTGCCAGCAGCCCGGGAAGGCAGGGGAATTCACCCCTCCACTTT CASSPGRQGNSPLHF
TRBD2 TRBJ2-3 . TRBV7-2 TGTGCCAGCAGCTTAGGTAGCGGGGTAGATACGCAGTATTTT CASSLGSGVDTQYF
TRBD1 TRBJ1-3 . TRBV5-1 TGCGCCAGCAGCTCGACAGGGAATGGAAACACCATATATTTT CASSSTGNGNTIYF
. TRBJ2-7 . TRBV6-1 TGTGCCAGCAGTGAATTGTGGGCTGGGGACTACGAGCAGTACTTC CASSELWAGDYEQYF
. TRBJ2-7 . TRBV12-3/TRBV12-4 TGTGCCAGCAGTTTAGTGGCCCGGGGCGAGCAGTACTTC CASSLVARGEQYF
. TRBJ1-2 . TRBV30 TGTGCCTGGAGTGACTCCAGGGGCATCTATGGCTACACCTTC CAWSDSRGIYGYTF
TRBD2 TRBJ2-7 . TRBV15 TGTGCCACCAGCAGAGCTCCCTCACTAGCGGGAGTCAACGAGCAGTACTTC CATSRAPSLAGVNEQYF
. TRBJ2-7 . TRBV5-6 TGTGCCAGCAGTCCCGAAGGGGGTCCCTACGAGCAGTACTTC CASSPEGGPYEQYF
. TRBJ1-1 . TRBV7-8 TGTGCCAGCAGCTTAGCGGGTTCCACGGGCACTGAAGCTTTCTTT CASSLAGSTGTEAFF
TRBD2 TRBJ2-5 . TRBV5-1 TGCGCCAGCAGGCGACTAGCGGGGATCCAAGAGACCCAGTACTTC CASRRLAGIQETQYF
. TRBJ2-7 many TRBV6-2/TRBV6-3 TGTGCCAGCAGTTGGGGCGGGGCGCGGGGAGCCTACGAGCAGTACTTC CASSWGGARGAYEQYF
. TRBJ1-3 . TRBV13 TGTGCCAGCAGCTGGAAAGGGGGGAACACCATATATTTT CASSWKGGNTIYF
. TRBJ1-2 few TRBV2 TGTGCCAGCAGTGAAGGTTATTTCGCTGGCTACACCTTC CASSEGYFAGYTF
TRBD2 TRBJ2-1 once TRBV27 TGTGCCAGCAGTACGAGACTAGCGGGAGTGTCTTATGAGCAGTTCTTC CASSTRLAGVSYEQFF
. TRBJ2-7 . TRBV11-2 TGTGCCAGCAGCTTAGGAGTTTACGAGCAGTACTTC CASSLGVYEQYF
. TRBJ1-1 . TRBV15 TGTGCCACCAGCAGAGATCTTGGAAACACTGAAGCTTTCTTT CATSRDLGNTEAFF
. TRBJ1-3 . TRBV9 TGTGCCAGCAGCGGACAGCATAACTCCGGAAACACCATATATTTT CASSGQHNSGNTIYF
. TRBJ2-7 few TRBV15 TGTGCCACCAGCAGACAGGGCTACGAGCAGTACTTC CATSRQGYEQYF
. TRBJ2-1 . TRBV28 TGTGCCAGCAGTTTATTCTCCAAACATGAGCAGTTCTTC CASSLFSKHEQFF
TRBD1 TRBJ2-7 . TRBV19 TGTGCCAGTAGTATGGGGACAGGCTACGAGCAGTACTTC CASSMGTGYEQYF
. TRBJ1-5 . TRBV7-2 TGTGCCAGCACAGATTGGGGGGTGGTCAATCAGCCCCAGCATTTT CASTDWGVVNQPQHF
TRBD1 TRBJ1-2 . TRBV5-1 TGCGCCAGCACTTCGACGACAGGGCTCTATGGCTACACCTTC CASTSTTGLYGYTF
. TRBJ2-7 few TRBV4-3 TGCGCCAGCAGCCTCGACCAAAGTAGGGAGCAGTACTTC CASSLDQSREQYF
TRBD1 TRBJ1-2 . TRBV2 TGTGCCAGCAACCCCGACAGGGGTGATAACTATGGCTACACCTTC CASNPDRGDNYGYTF
. TRBJ2-5 . TRBV7-2 TGTGCCAGCAGCTTAGACTGGCTAGCGAAGGAGACCCAGTACTTC CASSLDWLAKETQYF
TRBD1 TRBJ2-7 . TRBV7-9 TGTGCCAGCGGGCCAGGGGGCGTCTACGAGCAGTACTTC CASGPGGVYEQYF
TRBD2 TRBJ2-7 . TRBV10-3 TGTGCCATCAGCCGGGGGGGCGAGCAGTACTTC CAISRGGEQYF
. TRBJ1-1 . TRBV27 TGTGCCAGCAGTTCATTCCCGTCAGGGGTCGCTGAAGCTTTCTTT CASSSFPSGVAEAFF
TRBD2 TRBJ2-1 . TRBV7-2 TGTGCCAGCAGCTTAGGGCCGGGACTAGCGGCGAACAATGAGCAGTTCTTC CASSLGPGLAANNEQFF
TRBD2 TRBJ2-7 . TRBV7-2 TGTGCCAGCAGCTTAGCCGGCGGGGGGGGCGAGCAGTACTTC CASSLAGGGGEQYF
. TRBJ1-3 . TRBV30 TGTGCCTGGAGTTACGTTAACTCTGGAAACACCATATATTTT CAWSYVNSGNTIYF
TRBD1 TRBJ2-7 . TRBV9 TGTGCCAGCAGCGTAGCTACAGGGGGCCCATACGAGCAGTACTTC CASSVATGGPYEQYF
. TRBJ2-3 . TRBV9 TGTGCCAGCAGCGTAGACCCGAATACGCAGTATTTT CASSVDPNTQYF
. TRBJ1-3 . TRBV18 TGTGCCAGCTCACCACAGCCCCCGGCCAGCTCTGGAAACACCATATATTTT CASSPQPPASSGNTIYF
. TRBJ2-3 . TRBV6-5 TGTGCCAGCAGTTACTCGGGTGGGGGAACAGATACGCAGTATTTT CASSYSGGGTDTQYF
TRBD1 TRBJ2-7 . TRBV5-1 TGCGCCAGCAGCTTGCTTGGGACAGGGTTAGAAGAGCAGTACTTC CASSLLGTGLEEQYF
. TRBJ2-7 . TRBV7-9 TGTGCCAGCACCCAGACGCGGCTCTCCTACGAGCAGTACTTC CASTQTRLSYEQYF
. TRBJ1-2 . TRBV13 TGTGCCAGCAGCTTAGAAGGACAGTACTATGGCTACACCTTC CASSLEGQYYGYTF